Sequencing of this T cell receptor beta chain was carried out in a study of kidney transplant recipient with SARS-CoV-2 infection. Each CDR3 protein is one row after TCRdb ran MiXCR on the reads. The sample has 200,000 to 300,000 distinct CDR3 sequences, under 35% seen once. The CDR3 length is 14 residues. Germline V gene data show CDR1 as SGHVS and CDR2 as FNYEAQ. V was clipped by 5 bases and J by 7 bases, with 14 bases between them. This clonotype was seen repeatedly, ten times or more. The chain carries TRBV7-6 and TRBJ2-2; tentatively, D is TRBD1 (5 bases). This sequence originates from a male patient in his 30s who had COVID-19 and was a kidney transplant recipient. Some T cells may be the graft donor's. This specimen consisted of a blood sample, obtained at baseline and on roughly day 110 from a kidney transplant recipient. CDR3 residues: CASSGRTLGGELFF. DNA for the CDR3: TGTGCCAGCAGCGGTCGGACACTCGGCGGGGAGCTGTTTTTT.